A single sample is the source of the 9 T cell receptor beta chains below, sequenced in a study of T cells in Graves' hyperthyroidism and ophthalmopathy. Amplified regions were TCR beta CDR3 sequences from RNA transcripts. Initially, a first-round RT-PCR of the TCR CDR3 employed the HTBI primer set. Each CDR3 protein is one row after TCRdb ran MiXCR on the multiplex PCR reads. The profile shows some 50,000 distinct CDR3 sequences, roughly half of them singletons. The sample comprised blood. Receptors were obtained from a woman aged 50 to 60 with Graves' ophthalmopathy.

The CDR3 DNA sequence: TGTGCCAGCAGCTGGCGACTAGCGGGCTACGAGCAGTACTTC. Protein product: CASSWRLAGYEQYF. The V gene is TRBV7-9, the J gene TRBJ2-7, with 10 positions matching TRBD2. The CDR3 loop spans 14 amino acids. Germline V CDR1 and CDR2: SEHNR, FQNEAQ (reference sequence). V was pared by 4 bases and J by 3 bases, with 3 bases of the junction left unmatched.

About this clonotype itself: At one end the junction does not follow the germline gene, possibly because of a read error. This CDR3 is CASSWLIVF. The DNA for the CDR3 is TGTGCCAGCAGCTGGCTTATCGTTTTC. The genes are TRBV7-2 and TRBJ2-6; no reliable D call. This CDR3 has 9 residues. Germline CDR1 reads SGHTA; CDR2 reads FQGNSA. The complete variable domain, with remaining parts taken from reference TRBV7-2 and TRBJ2-6, reads GAGVSQSPSNKVTEKGKDVELRCDPISGHTALYWYRQSLGQGLEFLIYFQGNSAPDKSGLPSDRFSAERTGGSVSTLTIQRTQQEDSAVYLCASSWLIVFGAGSRLTVL.

Ten or more counts support this clonotype. V gene TRBV7-9 combines with J gene TRBJ2-4, with D possibly TRBD1 on 5 matching bases. Germline-derived CDR1 and CDR2 are SEHNR and FQNEAQ (reference sequence). The ends were cut back, 4 bases at V and 9 bases at J, with 10 bases in the middle. The CDR3 runs 12 residues. The CDR3 DNA reads as TGTGCCAGCAGCTCCCCAGGGTCCATTCAGTACTTC. Translating gives CASSSPGSIQYF.

This clonotype was recorded many times. The chain has TRBV7-3 and TRBJ2-3, with D possibly called TRBD1 or TRBD2 (5 bases each). Trimming removed 4 bases from V and 3 bases from J, with 11 bases in between. The CDR3 spans 14 residues. CDR1 SGHTA and CDR2 FQGTGA come from the germline V gene. CDR3 in DNA: TGTGCCAGCAGCTGGGACGCGGATACAGATACGCAGTATTTT. It is translated as CASSWDADTDTQYF.

The CDR3, as DNA: TGCAGTGCTGACCGGGACAGGTGCAATCAGCCCCAGCATTTT. It is translated as CSADRDRCNQPQHF. The chain employs TRBV20-1 and TRBJ1-5, with 8 positions matching TRBD1. Germline V gene data show CDR1 as DFQATT and CDR2 as SNEGSKA (reference sequence). With 5 bases clipped from V and 2 bases from J, the junction kept 5 bases outside the gene matches. This CDR3 has 14 residues.

This clonotype was seen only a few times. A much larger clone differs by one base, so this may be a read error. The V and J genes are TRBV28 and TRBJ2-7; D is unresolved. The CDR3 has 13 residues. Germline CDR1 MDHEN, CDR2 SYDVKM. The V gene lost 6 bases and the J gene lost 2 bases, with 11 bases spanning the gap. CDR3 coding DNA: TGTGCCAGCAGCCTGATCCAAGCCTACGAGCAGTACTTC. Translating it yields CASSLIQAYEQYF.

The chain joins TRBV7-3 to TRBJ2-5; 9 nucleotides agree with TRBD1. Germline loops: CDR1 SGHTA, CDR2 FQGTGA. There are 17 residues in the CDR3. V dropped 2 bases and J dropped 2; count of bases not matched to a gene: 9. The chain's CDR3 is CASSLVSRDRVQETQYF. In nucleotides, the CDR3 is TGTGCCAGCAGCTTAGTATCCCGGGACAGGGTTCAAGAGACCCAGTACTTC.

This clonotype has a count of ten or more. V and J are TRBV5-1 and TRBJ2-1, with 11 bases lining up with TRBD2. V trimming: 7 bases; J trimming: 7 bases; junction bases outside the gene matches: 4. Germline V gene lookup returns CDR1 SGHRS and CDR2 YFSETQ. The CDR3 runs 13 residues. In nucleotides, the CDR3 is TGCGCCAGCGGTCTAGCGGGAGGTAATGAGCAGTTCTTC. It codes for CASGLAGGNEQFF.

In its sample, this clonotype was seen many times. This clone may be a read error of a much larger clone one base away. The chain is built from TRBV10-3 and TRBJ2-5; TRBD1 agrees at 8 bases. The V gene's germline CDR1 is ENHRY and CDR2 SYGVKD. The CDR3 covers 13 residues. CDR3 residues: CAISKDRVETQHF. The CDR3 DNA is TGTGCCATCAGCAAGGACAGGGTCGAGACCCAGCACTTC.